Listed here are 20 T cell receptor beta chains from one sample, sequenced in a study of shared clonotypes between healthy human individuals. Repertoires were generated with immunoSEQ multiplex PCR, while TCRdb's copy carries only in-frame clones and drops some. The sample has roughly 1,000,000 clones; about four fifths are singletons. Sample: memory CD4+ T cells from PBMCs. Indicated subset: CD45RA-negative fraction. These receptors all stem from a man younger than 35 in good health. Some clones in this sample may be carry-over from other donors' samples.

The J gene is TRBJ1-2, the V gene TRBV14; D is uncertain. The ends were cut back, 5 bases at V and 8 bases at J, with 21 bases in the middle. CDR1 SGHDN and CDR2 FVKESK come from the germline V gene. This CDR3 spans 15 amino acids. Here the CDR3 reads CASSAQSWQVGGYTF. The CDR3 bases are TGTGCCAGCAGCGCACAATCTTGGCAGGTCGGCGGCTACACCTTC. The full variable domain, in which reference TRBV14 and TRBJ1-2 provide the parts outside the CDR3, is EAGVTQFPSHSVIEKGQTVTLRCDPISGHDNLYWYRRVMGKEIKFLLHFVKESKQDESGMPNNRFLAERTGGTYSTLKVQPAELEDSGVYFCASSAQSWQVGGYTFGSGTRLTVV.

Concerning this clone: The same CDR3 is also encoded by other DNA sequences in this sample. V and J are TRBV5-1 and TRBJ2-2; either TRBD1 or TRBD2 may supply D (5 bases each). This CDR3 contains 15 residues. Germline values: CDR1 SGHRS, CDR2 YFSETQ. The V end was cut by 4 bases, the J end by 1 base, with 11 bases between. CDR3 nucleotide sequence: TGCGCCAGCAGCCCCGGGACCGTGAACACCGGGGAGCTGTTTTTT. Its translation: CASSPGTVNTGELFF.

For the CDR3, the DNA is TGTGCCAGCAGCCCAATCCCCGTATTCCGGCGAGGGGAGACCCAGTACTTC. This gives the protein CASSPIPVFRRGETQYF. V and J are TRBV27 and TRBJ2-5; TRBD2 is a possible D gene (5 bases). The CDR3 totals 17 residues. V lost 6 bases and J 5 bases, leaving 25 bases between the germline ends. Germline V gene data show CDR1 as MNHEY and CDR2 as SMNVEV (reference sequence).

The rearrangement joins TRBV7-2 to TRBJ1-1; D is perhaps TRBD1 (6 bases). This CDR3 is 16 amino acids long. CDR1 is SGHTA, CDR2 FQGNSA, per germline. Trimming removed 5 bases at V and 1 base at J, with 17 bases between. The CDR3 sequence is CASSLGGGGPNTEAFF. Here the CDR3 DNA reads TGTGCCAGCAGCCTCGGAGGGGGAGGGCCGAACACTGAAGCTTTCTTT. The variable domain in full, completed from reference TRBV7-2 and TRBJ1-1, reads GAGVSQSPSNKVTEKGKDVELRCDPISGHTALYWYRQSLGQGLEFLIYFQGNSAPDKSGLPSDRFSAERTGGSVSTLTIQRTQQEDSAVYLCASSLGGGGPNTEAFFGQGTRLTVV.

Only a few counts were recorded for this clone. The chain joins TRBV6-5 to TRBJ2-1, with 10 bases lining up with TRBD1. Germline CDR1 reads MNHEY; CDR2 reads SVGAGI. This CDR3 is built from 13 residues. With 7 bases clipped from V and 8 bases from J, the junction kept 5 bases outside the gene matches. This CDR3 reads CASTGQGVHEQFF. DNA for the CDR3: TGTGCCAGCACTGGACAGGGGGTCCATGAGCAGTTCTTC.

This clone appeared a few times. The chain has TRBV27 and TRBJ2-1; the match to TRBD1 covers 10 bases. Trimming at V came to 8 bases and at J to 9 bases, leaving 10 bases not matched to a gene. Germline CDR1 is MNHEY and CDR2 is SMNVEV (reference sequence). This CDR3 spans 14 amino acids. The chain's CDR3 is CASFRGTGESEQFF. CDR3 bases: TGTGCCAGCTTCCGTGGGACAGGGGAGAGTGAGCAGTTCTTC.

The genes are TRBV7-8 and TRBJ1-5; 9 positions match TRBD1. The ends lost 5 bases at V and 5 bases at J; junction bases unmatched: 13. The germline V gene encodes CDR1 SGHVS and CDR2 FQNEAQ. The CDR3 spans 17 residues. The CDR3 bases are TGTGCCAGCAGCCCGAAGGGGACAGGGACGGATTATCAGCCCCAGCATTTT. Translation gives CASSPKGTGTDYQPQHF. The full variable domain, rest sourced from reference TRBV7-8 and TRBJ1-5, is GAGVSQSPRYKVAKRGQDVALRCDPISGHVSLFWYQQALGQGPEFLTYFQNEAQLDKSGLPSDRFFAERPEGSVSTLKIQRTQQEDSAVYLCASSPKGTGTDYQPQHFGDGTRLSIL.

Worth noting for this clone: Distinct nucleotide sequences in the sample also encode this CDR3. This rearrangement joins TRBV6-1 to TRBJ1-5; D not resolved. The V end lost 6 bases, the J end lost 3 bases, and 12 bases lay between the germline ends. This CDR3 is 14 amino acids long. In germline, CDR1 is MNHNS, CDR2 SASEGT. CDR3 protein: CASSERQPNQPQHF. The CDR3 DNA is TGTGCCAGCAGCGAGCGTCAACCCAATCAGCCCCAGCATTTT.

The chain carries TRBV7-8 and TRBJ2-3; possibly TRBD2 for D (6 bases). The CDR3 is 22 amino acids. The germline gives CDR1 SGHVS, CDR2 FQNEAQ. V was pared by 5 bases and J by 0 bases, with 33 bases between. CDR3 protein: CASSPKRVIGASGRLSTDTQYF. CDR3 sequence (DNA): TGTGCCAGCAGCCCGAAAAGGGTCATTGGGGCGAGCGGGCGCCTTAGCACAGATACGCAGTATTTT.

The chain uses TRBV28 and TRBJ2-2; 8 bases are shared with TRBD2. Germline lookup yields CDR1 MDHEN and CDR2 SYDVKM. V shed 3 bases and J 4 bases; nucleotides not matched to a gene: 7. This CDR3 has 16 residues. The CDR3 nucleotides read TGTGCCAGCAGTTTTGCGGGAGGATCTCTCACCGGGGAGCTGTTTTTT. This sequence encodes CASSFAGGSLTGELFF.

This clone appeared a few times. The chain carries TRBV27 and TRBJ2-3; 10 nucleotides agree with TRBD2. CDR3 size: 15 residues. Germline loops: CDR1 MNHEY, CDR2 SMNVEV (reference sequence). Unmatched junction bases numbered 1, after V lost 3 bases and J lost 1 base. The DNA of the CDR3 is TGTGCCAGCAGTTTCAGCGGGAGGGGCACAGATACGCAGTATTTT. It codes for CASSFSGRGTDTQYF.

V gene TRBV6-1 combines with J gene TRBJ2-5; D is unresolved. CDR1 MNHNS and CDR2 SASEGT come from the germline V gene. V was shortened by 3 bases and J by 0 bases, with 2 bases between the two germline ends. CDR3 length: 12 residues. The CDR3 DNA follows: TGTGCCAGCAGTGATCACCAAGAGACCCAGTACTTC. This encodes CASSDHQETQYF.

The gene calls are TRBV5-1 and TRBJ2-7, with TRBD1 identical over 8 bases. J was trimmed by 6 bases and V by 1 base; bases with no gene match: 12. The CDR3 is 16 residues long. Germline CDR1 and CDR2: SGHRS and YFSETQ. CDR3 amino acids: CASSLNMDRALGEQYF. The CDR3 bases are TGCGCCAGCAGCTTGAATATGGACAGGGCCCTCGGCGAGCAGTACTTC.

The V gene is TRBV7-8, the J gene TRBJ2-5; D is uncertain. Germline V gene lookup returns CDR1 SGHVS and CDR2 FQNEAQ. The CDR3 runs to 12 residues. The V and J ends lost 2 bases and 0 bases respectively, with 1 base between them. The CDR3 loop is CASSLYQETQYF. In nucleotides, the CDR3 is TGTGCCAGCAGCTTATACCAAGAGACCCAGTACTTC.

Only a few counts were recorded for this clone. The gene calls are TRBV2 and TRBJ1-4; the match to TRBD1 covers 7 bases. The V and J ends lost 7 bases and 3 bases, in that order; junction bases with no gene match: 2. The germline gives CDR1 SNHLY, CDR2 FYNNEI. The CDR3 is 13 residues long. CDR3: CASKGTANEKLFF. The DNA of the CDR3 is TGTGCCAGCAAGGGGACAGCTAATGAAAAACTGTTTTTT.

The chain has TRBV7-2 and TRBJ2-3; a possible D gene is TRBD1 (6 bases). This CDR3 spans 14 amino acids. The germline V and J ends were trimmed by 5 bases and 1 base, with 10 bases remaining between them. Germline CDR1 reads SGHTA; CDR2 reads FQGNSA. The CDR3 reads CASSQRQGTDTQYF. The CDR3 DNA follows: TGTGCCAGCAGCCAAAGACAGGGCACAGATACGCAGTATTTT. The complete variable domain, with remaining parts taken from reference TRBV7-2 and TRBJ2-3, reads GAGVSQSPSNKVTEKGKDVELRCDPISGHTALYWYRQSLGQGLEFLIYFQGNSAPDKSGLPSDRFSAERTGGSVSTLTIQRTQQEDSAVYLCASSQRQGTDTQYFGPGTRLTVL.

On this clone: One base away lies a much larger clone, so this may be a sequencing read error. The J gene is TRBJ1-1, the V gene TRBV5-1; D is possibly TRBD1 (5 bases). The germline gives CDR1 SGHRS, CDR2 YFSETQ. CDR3 length equals 13 residues. This CDR3 reads CASSFTGRTGAFF. The DNA for the CDR3 is TGCGCCAGCAGCTTCACGGGACGGACTGGAGCTTTCTTT.

The chain has TRBV7-3 and TRBJ2-5, with D tentatively TRBD2 (5 bases). This CDR3 region has 15 residues. Germline V gives CDR1 SGHTA, CDR2 FQGTGA. V shed 0 bases and J shed 4 bases, with 12 bases lying between them. The CDR3 region is CASSLTGERLETQYF. The CDR3 DNA reads TGTGCCAGCAGCTTAACGGGAGAAAGGTTAGAGACCCAGTACTTC.

A word on this clone: A read error is possible here, since a much larger clone lies one base away. Other nucleotide sequences in the sample specify the same CDR3. The chain recombines TRBV15 with TRBJ1-5; maybe TRBD1 (6 bases). V was trimmed by 0 bases and J by 7 bases, leaving 13 bases between them. The germline V gene has CDR1 LNHNV and CDR2 YYDKDF (reference sequence). The CDR3 consists of 15 residues. CDR3 nucleotides: TGTGCCACCAGCAGAGAGGGCAGGGGCGGGCAGCCCCAGCATTTT. Translated: CATSREGRGGQPQHF.

This clone turned up a few times. The chain links TRBV5-4 to TRBJ2-2, with D perhaps TRBD1 (6 bases). Germline V gene lookup returns CDR1 SGHNT and CDR2 YYREEE (reference sequence). Trimming removed 8 bases at V and 0 bases at J, with 8 bases between. CDR3 size: 13 residues. This CDR3 reads CASRTANTGELFF. The CDR3 DNA is TGTGCCAGTAGGACAGCGAACACCGGGGAGCTGTTTTTT.